The sequence of this T cell receptor (beta chain) was determined in a study of T cells in Graves' hyperthyroidism and ophthalmopathy. This clonotype was seen a handful of times. The investigators amplified TCR beta CDR3 regions from RNA transcripts. RT-PCR in the first round (using the HTBI primer set) targeted the TCR CDR3. One entry per CDR3 protein results from TCRdb running MiXCR on the multiplex PCR reads. This repertoire shows hundreds of thousands of distinct CDR3 sequences, about a sixth found once; its top ten account for 3.5% to 4%. The ends were cut back, 6 bases at V and 5 bases at J, with 14 bases in the middle. CDR3 length: 13 residues. In germline, CDR1 is DFQATT, CDR2 SNEGSKA (reference sequence).

The sequencing sample was made of blood. The rearrangement uses TRBV20-1 and TRBJ1-5; no firm D call. The receptor comes from a young woman with Graves' hyperthyroidism. CDR3 sequence (DNA): TGCAGTGCCCGAGACGGTGATTATCAGCCCCAGCATTTT. Residues: CSARDGDYQPQHF.